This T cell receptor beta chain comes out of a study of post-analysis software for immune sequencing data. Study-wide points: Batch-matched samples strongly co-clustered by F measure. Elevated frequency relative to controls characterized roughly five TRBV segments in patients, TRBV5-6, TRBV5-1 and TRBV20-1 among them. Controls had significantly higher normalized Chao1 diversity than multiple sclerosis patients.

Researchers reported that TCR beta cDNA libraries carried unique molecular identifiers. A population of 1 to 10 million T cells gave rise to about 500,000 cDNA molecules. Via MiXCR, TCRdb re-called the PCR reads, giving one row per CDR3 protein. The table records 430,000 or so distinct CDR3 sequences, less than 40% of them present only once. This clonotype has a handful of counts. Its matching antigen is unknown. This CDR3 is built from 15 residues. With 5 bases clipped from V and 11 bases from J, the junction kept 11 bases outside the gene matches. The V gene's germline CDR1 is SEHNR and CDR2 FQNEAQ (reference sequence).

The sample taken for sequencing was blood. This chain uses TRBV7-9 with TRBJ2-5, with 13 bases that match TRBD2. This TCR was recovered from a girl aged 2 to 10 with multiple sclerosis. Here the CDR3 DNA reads TGTGCCAGCAGCAGAGGACTAGCGGGAGTCGGGGAGCAGTACTTC. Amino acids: CASSRGLAGVGEQYF.